This T cell receptor (beta chain) appears in the sequencing data of a study of shared clonotypes between healthy human individuals. Assay: immunoSEQ multiplex PCR; the TCRdb copy retains only in-frame clones and omits some. The table has under 750,000 clones, 72% seen once. Only Caucasian adults living in Nashville, Tennessee served as donors. The sample comprised memory CD4+ T cells sorted from blood. Subset noted: CD45RA-negative fraction. The TCR sequence derives from a woman under 40 in good health.

DNA for the CDR3: TGTGCCAGTAGTATTGGACAGGGCCGAGGAAATGAGCAGTTCTTC. Protein: CASSIGQGRGNEQFF. The chain has TRBV19 and TRBJ2-1; TRBD1 matches 8 bases. V trimming: 3 bases; J trimming: 7 bases; junction bases outside the gene matches: 8. Germline V gene data show CDR1 as LNHDA and CDR2 as SQIVND (reference sequence). The CDR3 loop spans 15 amino acids.